A single sample gave rise to the 26 T cell receptor beta chains below, sequenced in a study of post-analysis software for immune sequencing data. Notes on the study in general: With TRBV5-6, TRBV5-1 and TRBV20-1 included, about five TRBV segments were more frequent in patients than in controls.

Every TCR beta cDNA library bore unique molecular identifiers. TCRdb analysed the PCR reads with MiXCR anew, one entry per CDR3 protein. The profile shows about 820,000 distinct CDR3 sequences, roughly half of them singletons. Their target antigens are unknown. The sample was blood. These receptors were obtained from a girl aged 5 to 17 with multiple sclerosis.

The rearrangement joins TRBV5-1 to TRBJ2-6, with TRBD1 identical over 10 bases. The CDR3 runs 18 residues. CDR1 is SGHRS, CDR2 YFSETQ, per germline. V was clipped by 3 bases and J by 1 base; unmatched bases: 7. CDR3 region: CASSSPTGGLSGANVLTF. In DNA form, the CDR3 reads TGCGCCAGCAGCTCCCCGACAGGGGGCTTGTCTGGGGCCAACGTCCTGACTTTC.

The chain couples TRBV12-3 or TRBV12-4 to TRBJ2-5; 7 bases align to TRBD2. Trimming cost V 10 bases and J 11 bases; bases outside gene matches: 19. The CDR3 is made up of 14 amino acids. The CDR3 DNA reads TGTGCCACCCTTACGGATAGCGGGCCCCTCAAGCAGTACTTC. This codes for CATLTDSGPLKQYF.

This chain joins TRBV20-1 and TRBJ1-2; perhaps TRBD1 as D (5 bases). V was pared by 6 bases and J by 0 bases, with 14 bases between. This CDR3 comprises 14 residues. Germline CDR1 is DFQATT and CDR2 is SNEGSKA (reference sequence). The CDR3 DNA reads TGCAGTGCAAAACGACAGTTAGCTAACTATGGCTACACCTTC. Encoded protein: CSAKRQLANYGYTF.

V and J are TRBV20-1 and TRBJ1-2; TRBD1 might be the D (6 bases). This CDR3 has 12 residues. The germline V gene encodes CDR1 DFQATT and CDR2 SNEGSKA (reference sequence). V was pared by 6 bases and J by 8 bases, with 16 bases between. The CDR3 DNA follows: TGCAGTGCCTCGACAGGCTACGACGGCTACACCTTC. Translated: CSASTGYDGYTF.

This chain links TRBV5-1 with TRBJ2-7, with D perhaps TRBD2 (5 bases). The V gene lost 3 bases and the J gene lost 12 bases, with 16 bases spanning the gap. Germline CDR1 reads SGHRS; CDR2 reads YFSETQ. The CDR3 runs 12 residues. The CDR3 is CASSSLSGPRYF. As DNA, the CDR3 is TGCGCCAGCAGCTCCTTGAGCGGTCCTCGGTACTTC.

A word on this clonotype: Sequence at one end of the junction differs from germline and may be a read error. This chain joins TRBV3-1 and TRBJ2-3; D not certain. CDR3 length: 15 residues. The germline CDR1 and CDR2 sequences are LGHDT and YNNKEL (reference sequence). The CDR3 DNA reads TGTGCCAGCAACCAAGAGTCTCAACGCACAGATACGCAGTATTTT. This sequence encodes CASNQESQRTDTQYF.

A few counts support this clonotype. This rearrangement joins TRBV4-2 to TRBJ2-5, with 10 bases fitting TRBD1. V was pared by 4 bases and J by 5 bases, with 7 bases of the junction left unmatched. CDR3 length: 15 amino acids. Germline values: CDR1 LGHNA, CDR2 YNFKEQ. The CDR3 is CASSLRDRGRETQYF. The DNA of the CDR3 is TGTGCCAGCAGCCTCCGGGACAGGGGACGGGAGACCCAGTACTTC.

V usage is TRBV25-1 and J usage is TRBJ2-4; TRBD1 might be the D (5 bases). Looked up from germline, CDR1 is MGHDK and CDR2 is SYGVNS. Trimming took off 3 bases at V and 2 bases at J, with 11 bases between the two ends. The CDR3 length is 15 residues. The CDR3 region has the DNA TGTGCCAGCAGTGAGCCAAGGGGCACCAAAAACATTCAGTACTTC. This gives the protein CASSEPRGTKNIQYF.

This clonotype was recorded a few times. The CDR3 is CASSMGGGLGTDTQYF. CDR3 bases: TGCGCCAGCAGCATGGGAGGAGGTCTCGGCACAGATACGCAGTATTTT. V is TRBV5-1 and J is TRBJ2-3; a weak D match, TRBD2 (6 bases). The V end was cut by 4 bases, the J end by 1 base, with 16 bases between. Germline CDR1 and CDR2: SGHRS and YFSETQ. This CDR3 is 16 amino acids long.

The chain's CDR3 is CASSPLLAGHEQFF. Written as DNA, the CDR3 is TGTGCCAGTAGTCCCCTACTAGCGGGCCATGAGCAGTTCTTC. This chain uses TRBV19 with TRBJ2-1, with TRBD2 identical over 9 bases. The V gene's germline CDR1 is LNHDA and CDR2 SQIVND (reference sequence). The length of the CDR3 is 14 residues. The ends lost 5 bases at V and 8 bases at J; junction bases unmatched: 7.

This chain uses TRBV3-1 with TRBJ2-1; 8 nucleotides align to TRBD1. Germline CDR1 and CDR2: LGHDT and YNNKEL (reference sequence). V shed 4 bases and J 5 bases; nucleotides not matched to a gene: 10. The CDR3 extends over 16 amino acids. The CDR3 region is CASSLRTGLIHNEQFF. The DNA of the CDR3 is TGTGCCAGCAGCCTACGGACAGGGTTGATCCACAATGAGCAGTTCTTC.

V usage is TRBV7-9 and J usage is TRBJ2-5; 7 bases align to TRBD2. Germline V lookup: CDR1 SEHNR, CDR2 FQNEAQ (reference sequence). V dropped 4 bases and J dropped 7; count of bases not matched to a gene: 21. The CDR3 is 18 amino acids. The CDR3 DNA reads as TGTGCCAGCAGCTCTACCGTCGGCGGGGGAGGGAATCGGGCGACCCAGTACTTC. Its translation is CASSSTVGGGGNRATQYF.

This clonotype has a handful of counts. This sequence joins TRBV9 and TRBJ1-2; 9 bases match TRBD1. J gave up 3 bases and V 1 base, and 1 base lay outside the gene matches. Germline V gene data show CDR1 as SGDLS and CDR2 as YYNGEE. The CDR3 covers 14 residues. The CDR3 nucleotides read TGTGCCAGCAGCGTAACAGGGGGCGACTATGGCTACACCTTC. The encoded protein is CASSVTGGDYGYTF.

The chain has TRBV7-2 and TRBJ2-7, with a weak D call TRBD2 (5 bases). The tail of the sequence fits TRBJ2-5 better, so the J call may be wrong. This CDR3 is 14 amino acids long. From germline, CDR1 is SGHTA and CDR2 FQGNSA. The CDR3 loop is CASSIPRVGETQYF. In DNA form, the CDR3 reads TGTGCCAGCAGCATCCCGAGGGTAGGGGAGACCCAGTACTTC.

The CDR3 DNA sequence: TGCAGTGCCCATACTAGCGGGGCCGTAGATACGCAGTATTTT. Translation gives CSAHTSGAVDTQYF. The chain is built from TRBV20-1 and TRBJ2-3; 10 positions match TRBD2. There are 14 residues in the CDR3. Looked up from germline, CDR1 is DFQATT and CDR2 is SNEGSKA (reference sequence). J lost 5 bases, V lost 6 bases, and 8 bases had no gene match.

Only a few counts were recorded for this clonotype. The V and J genes are TRBV20-1 and TRBJ2-7; 9 nucleotides match TRBD2. The J call may be incorrect, as the DNA end agrees better with TRBJ2-4. Germline V gene data show CDR1 as DFQATT and CDR2 as SNEGSKA (reference sequence). This CDR3 spans 14 amino acids. For the CDR3, the DNA is TGCAGTGCTAGAGCTGCGGGAGGGGAAAACATTCAGTACTTC. Protein sequence: CSARAAGGENIQYF.

V usage is TRBV5-1 and J usage is TRBJ1-1; perhaps TRBD1 as D (5 bases). Germline V lookup: CDR1 SGHRS, CDR2 YFSETQ. Trimming stripped 4 bases from V and 3 bases from J, with 19 bases between. CDR3 length: 16 amino acids. CDR3 coding DNA: TGCGCCAGCAGCCGGATGACAGCCCCCGTGGACACTGAAGCTTTCTTT. Translated: CASSRMTAPVDTEAFF.

The chain uses TRBV20-1 and TRBJ2-1; a weak D match, TRBD2 (5 bases). With 2 bases removed from V and 12 bases from J, the gap between germline ends came to 17 bases. This CDR3 is 13 amino acids long. In germline, CDR1 is DFQATT, CDR2 SNEGSKA (reference sequence). In DNA, the CDR3 is TGCAGTGCTAGACCTCGGGATAGCTGGGTGCAGTTCTTC. It translates to CSARPRDSWVQFF.

The chain recombines TRBV15 with TRBJ2-7, with 11 positions matching TRBD2. CDR1 and CDR2 (germline): LNHNV, YYDKDF (reference sequence). The CDR3 sequence is 14 residues long. Losses at the gene ends were 6 bases for V and 7 bases for J; bases not matched to a gene: 8. In DNA form, the CDR3 reads TGTGCCACCAGTGTAGCGGGAGGGCCTGTGGAGCAGTACTTC. It encodes CATSVAGGPVEQYF.

The genes are TRBV12-3 or TRBV12-4 and TRBJ2-4; 7 bases match TRBD1. The CDR3 runs 14 residues. V lost 3 bases and J lost 7; bases outside the gene matches: 6. CDR3 sequence reads: CASSFTGAGNIQYF. Here the CDR3 DNA reads TGTGCCAGCAGTTTCACAGGGGCCGGGAACATTCAGTACTTC.

The rearrangement links TRBV12-3 or TRBV12-4 to TRBJ1-5, with D possibly matching TRBD1 (6 bases). Trimming shortened V by 3 bases and J by 4 bases, and 7 bases separated the two germline ends. CDR3 length equals 13 residues. This CDR3 is CASSFTGNQPQHF. The DNA for the CDR3 is TGTGCCAGCAGTTTTACAGGGAATCAGCCCCAGCATTTT.

The chain recombines TRBV7-9 with TRBJ2-1; TRBD2 matches 12 bases. The CDR3 has 15 residues. Germline CDR1 SEHNR, CDR2 FQNEAQ (reference sequence). Trimming removed 6 bases from V and 6 bases from J; junction bases left unmatched: 6. CDR3 residues: CASRPTSGSGNEQFF. Here the CDR3 DNA reads TGTGCCAGCAGACCGACTAGCGGGAGTGGCAATGAGCAGTTCTTC.

The chain carries TRBV3-1 and TRBJ2-5; 7 nucleotides align to TRBD2. V gave up 1 base and J gave up 5 bases; unmatched junction bases: 10. Germline V gives CDR1 LGHDT, CDR2 YNNKEL (reference sequence). CDR3 length: 16 amino acids. CDR3 sequence (DNA): TGTGCCAGCAGCCAAGTGAGCGGGGTCTGGGGGGAGACCCAGTACTTC. This translates into CASSQVSGVWGETQYF.

V is TRBV20-1 and J is TRBJ1-2, with 10 bases identical to TRBD1. This CDR3 spans 13 amino acids. Germline V lookup: CDR1 DFQATT, CDR2 SNEGSKA (reference sequence). J was trimmed by 5 bases and V by 5 bases; bases with no gene match: 5. The CDR3 here is CSARQGAKYGYTF. CDR3 bases: TGCAGTGCTCGACAGGGGGCGAAATATGGCTACACCTTC.

In regard to this clonotype: An end of the junction does not agree with germline; a read error may underlie this. Here the CDR3 reads CASSQLRGAPEAFF. CDR3 nucleotide sequence: TGCGCCAGCAGCCAATTGAGGGGGGCACCTGAAGCTTTCTTT. The chain combines TRBV7-9 with TRBJ1-1, with TRBD1 as a possible D gene (6 bases). Looked up from germline, CDR1 is SEHNR and CDR2 is FQNEAQ (reference sequence). CDR3 size: 14 residues.

The rearrangement uses TRBV5-6 and TRBJ2-1, with D unresolved. Per germline, CDR1 SGHDT and CDR2 YYEEEE. V was shortened by 6 bases and J by 10 bases, with 23 bases between the two germline ends. The CDR3 contains 15 residues. CDR3 in DNA: TGTGCCAGCACCTCTACCGGGCCCCTGGGAAGCGAGCAGTTCTTC. Its protein product is CASTSTGPLGSEQFF.